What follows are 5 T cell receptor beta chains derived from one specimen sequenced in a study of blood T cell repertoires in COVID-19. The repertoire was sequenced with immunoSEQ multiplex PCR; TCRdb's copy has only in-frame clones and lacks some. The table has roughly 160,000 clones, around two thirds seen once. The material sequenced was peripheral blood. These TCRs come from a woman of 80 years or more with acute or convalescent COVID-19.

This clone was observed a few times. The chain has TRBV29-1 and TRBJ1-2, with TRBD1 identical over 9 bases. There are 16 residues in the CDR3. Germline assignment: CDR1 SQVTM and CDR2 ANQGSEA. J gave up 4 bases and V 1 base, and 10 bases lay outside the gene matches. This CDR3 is CSVEVPDRGPIYGYTF. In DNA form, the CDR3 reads TGCAGCGTTGAAGTTCCGGACAGGGGCCCAATCTATGGCTACACCTTC. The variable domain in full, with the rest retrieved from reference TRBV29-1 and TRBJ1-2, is SAVISQKPSRDICQRGTSLTIQCQVDSQVTMMFWYRQQPGQSLTLIATANQGSEATYESGFVIDKFPISRPNLTFSTLTVSNMSPEDSSIYLCSVEVPDRGPIYGYTFGSGTRLTVV.

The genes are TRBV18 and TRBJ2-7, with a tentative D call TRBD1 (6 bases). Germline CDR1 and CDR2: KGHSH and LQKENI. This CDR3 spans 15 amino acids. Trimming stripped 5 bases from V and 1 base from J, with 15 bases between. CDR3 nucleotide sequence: TGTGCCAGCTCAACCTATCTCGGGACATCCTACGAGCAGTACTTC. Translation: CASSTYLGTSYEQYF.

The CDR3 protein is CASSQLGFLGRNYGYTF. For the CDR3, the DNA is TGTGCCAGCAGCCAACTCGGCTTTTTGGGGAGAAACTATGGCTACACCTTC. The chain recombines TRBV3-1 (or the pseudogene TRBV3-2) with TRBJ1-2; D remains ambiguous. This CDR3 has 17 amino acids. Trimming took off 2 bases at V and 2 bases at J, with 18 bases between the two ends. The V gene's germline CDR1 is LGHDT and CDR2 YNNKEL (reference sequence).

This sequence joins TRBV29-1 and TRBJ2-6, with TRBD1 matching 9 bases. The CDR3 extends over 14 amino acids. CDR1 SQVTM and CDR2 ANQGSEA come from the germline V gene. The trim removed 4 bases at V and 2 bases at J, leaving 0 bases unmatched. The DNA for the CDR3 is TGCAGCGTTGGGGACAGGGCTGGGGCCAACGTCCTGACTTTC. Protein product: CSVGDRAGANVLTF.

CDR3 protein: CAWSIKLAQNYNEQFF. CDR3 nucleotides: TGTGCCTGGAGTATAAAACTAGCGCAGAACTACAATGAGCAGTTCTTC. The gene calls are TRBV30 and TRBJ2-1, with TRBD2 matching 7 bases. Germline loops: CDR1 GTSNPN, CDR2 SVGIG (reference sequence). J lost 3 bases, V lost 2 bases, and 10 bases had no gene match. This CDR3 is built from 16 residues.